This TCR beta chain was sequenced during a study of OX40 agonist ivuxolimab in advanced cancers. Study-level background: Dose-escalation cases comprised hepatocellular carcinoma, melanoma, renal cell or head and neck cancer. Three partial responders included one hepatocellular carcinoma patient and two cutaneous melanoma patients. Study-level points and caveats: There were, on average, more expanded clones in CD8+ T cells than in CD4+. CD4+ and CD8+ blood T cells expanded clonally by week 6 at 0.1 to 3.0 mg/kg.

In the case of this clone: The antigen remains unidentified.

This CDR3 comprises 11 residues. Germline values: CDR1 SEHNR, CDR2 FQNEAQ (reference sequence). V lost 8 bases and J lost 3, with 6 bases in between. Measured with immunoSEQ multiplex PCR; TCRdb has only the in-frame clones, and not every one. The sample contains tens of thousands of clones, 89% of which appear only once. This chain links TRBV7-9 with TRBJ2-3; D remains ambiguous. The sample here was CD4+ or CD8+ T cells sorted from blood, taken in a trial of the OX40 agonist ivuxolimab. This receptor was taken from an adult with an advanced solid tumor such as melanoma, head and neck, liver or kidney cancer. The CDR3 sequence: CASLITDTQYF. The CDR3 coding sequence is TGTGCCAGCTTAATTACAGATACGCAGTATTTT. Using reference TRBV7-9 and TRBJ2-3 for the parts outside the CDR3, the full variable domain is DTGVSQNPRHKITKRGQNVTFRCDPISEHNRLYWYRQTLGQGPEFLTYFQNEAQLEKSRLLSDRFSAERPKGSFSTLEIQRTEQGDSAMYLCASLITDTQYFGPGTRLTVL.